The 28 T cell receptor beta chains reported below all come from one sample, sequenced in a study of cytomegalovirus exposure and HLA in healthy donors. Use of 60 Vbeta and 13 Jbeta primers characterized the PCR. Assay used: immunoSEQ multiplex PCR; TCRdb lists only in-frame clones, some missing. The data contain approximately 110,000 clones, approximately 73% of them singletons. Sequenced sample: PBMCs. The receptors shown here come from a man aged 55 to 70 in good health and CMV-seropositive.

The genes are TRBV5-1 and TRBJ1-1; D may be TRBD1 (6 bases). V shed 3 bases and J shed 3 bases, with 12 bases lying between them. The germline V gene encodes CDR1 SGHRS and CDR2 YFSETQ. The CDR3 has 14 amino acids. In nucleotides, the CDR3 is TGCGCCAGCAGCTCAGGGGTTATGCACACTGAAGCTTTCTTT. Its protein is CASSSGVMHTEAFF.

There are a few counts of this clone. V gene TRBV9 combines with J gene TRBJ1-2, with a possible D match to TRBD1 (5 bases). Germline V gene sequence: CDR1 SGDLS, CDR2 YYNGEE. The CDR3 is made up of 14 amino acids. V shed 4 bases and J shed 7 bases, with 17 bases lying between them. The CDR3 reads CASSPQSSGLGYTF. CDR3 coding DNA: TGTGCCAGCAGCCCCCAATCGTCAGGGCTTGGCTACACCTTC.

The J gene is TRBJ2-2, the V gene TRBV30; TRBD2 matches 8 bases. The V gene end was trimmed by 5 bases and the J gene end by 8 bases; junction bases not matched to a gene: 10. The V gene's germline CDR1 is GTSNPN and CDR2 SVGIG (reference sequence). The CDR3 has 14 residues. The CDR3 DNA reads TGTGCCTGGGGGACTAGAGGGGTAGGTGGGGAGCTGTTTTTT. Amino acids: CAWGTRGVGGELFF.

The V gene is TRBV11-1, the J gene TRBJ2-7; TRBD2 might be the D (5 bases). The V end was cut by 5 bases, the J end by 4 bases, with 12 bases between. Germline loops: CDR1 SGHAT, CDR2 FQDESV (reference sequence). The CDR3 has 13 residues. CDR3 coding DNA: TGTGCCAGCAGCATACCCGGGGTTTACGAGCAGTACTTC. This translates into CASSIPGVYEQYF.

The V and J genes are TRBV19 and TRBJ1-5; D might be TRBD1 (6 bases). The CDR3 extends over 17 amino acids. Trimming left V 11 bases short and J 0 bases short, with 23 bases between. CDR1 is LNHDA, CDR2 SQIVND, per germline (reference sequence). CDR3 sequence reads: CAGRGNTNLYSNQPQHF. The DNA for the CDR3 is TGTGCCGGGAGGGGGAACACAAATCTATATAGCAATCAGCCCCAGCATTTT.

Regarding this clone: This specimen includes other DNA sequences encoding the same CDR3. CDR3 bases: TGCGCCAGCAGCCCGACGGGAGATAATCAGCCCCAGCATTTT. Its protein product is CASSPTGDNQPQHF. The rearrangement uses TRBV4-1 and TRBJ1-5; D ambiguous. V was clipped by 4 bases and J by 4 bases, with 11 bases between them. The CDR3 runs to 14 residues. CDR1 MGHRA and CDR2 YSYEKL come from the germline V gene.

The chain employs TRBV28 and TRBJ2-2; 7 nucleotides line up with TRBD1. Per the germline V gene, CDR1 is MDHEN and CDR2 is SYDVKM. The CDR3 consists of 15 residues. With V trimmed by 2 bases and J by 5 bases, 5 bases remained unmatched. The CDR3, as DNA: TGTGCCAGCAGTTTAAGGGGGCCGGGAACCGGGGAGCTGTTTTTT. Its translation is CASSLRGPGTGELFF.

CDR3 bases: TGTGCCAGCAGTTACAGGGGTCAGAATCAGCCCCAGCATTTT. This codes for CASSYRGQNQPQHF. The V call is TRBV6-5, the J call TRBJ1-5; perhaps TRBD1 as D (5 bases). Trimming removed 2 bases from V and 4 bases from J, with 9 bases in between. Germline loops: CDR1 MNHEY, CDR2 SVGAGI. The CDR3 is made up of 14 amino acids.

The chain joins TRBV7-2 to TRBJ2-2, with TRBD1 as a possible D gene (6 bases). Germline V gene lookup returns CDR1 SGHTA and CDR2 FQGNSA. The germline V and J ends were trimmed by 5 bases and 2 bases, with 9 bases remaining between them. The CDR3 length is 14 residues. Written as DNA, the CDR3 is TGTGCCAGCAGCCTCAGGGGTAACACCGGGGAGCTGTTTTTT. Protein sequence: CASSLRGNTGELFF.

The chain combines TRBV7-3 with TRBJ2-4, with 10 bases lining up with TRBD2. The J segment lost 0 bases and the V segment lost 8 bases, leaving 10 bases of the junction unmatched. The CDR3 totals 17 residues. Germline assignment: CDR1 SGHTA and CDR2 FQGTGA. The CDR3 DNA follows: TGTGCCAGCTCGGAGCGGGGGGGTTCTGTAGCCAAAAACATTCAGTACTTC. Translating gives CASSERGGSVAKNIQYF.

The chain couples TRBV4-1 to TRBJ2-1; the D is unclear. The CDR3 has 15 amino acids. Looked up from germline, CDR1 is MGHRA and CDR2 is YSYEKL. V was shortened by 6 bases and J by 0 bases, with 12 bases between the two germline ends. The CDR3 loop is CASSLGVSSYNEQFF. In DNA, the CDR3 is TGCGCCAGCAGTCTGGGCGTAAGCTCCTACAATGAGCAGTTCTTC.

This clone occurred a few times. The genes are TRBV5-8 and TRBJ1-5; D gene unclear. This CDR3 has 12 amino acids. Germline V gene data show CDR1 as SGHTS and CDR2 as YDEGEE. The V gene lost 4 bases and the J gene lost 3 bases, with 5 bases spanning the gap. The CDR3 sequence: CASSRLNQPQHF. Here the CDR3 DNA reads TGTGCCAGCAGCCGACTCAATCAGCCCCAGCATTTT. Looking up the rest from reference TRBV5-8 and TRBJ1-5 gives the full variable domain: EAGVTQSPTHLIKTRGQQATLRCSPISGHTSVYWYQQALGLGLQFLLWYDEGEERNRGNFPPRFSGRQFPNYSSELNVNALELEDSALYLCASSRLNQPQHFGDGTRLSIL.

Here the CDR3 DNA reads TGTGCCAGCAGCTCCAGCGGGGGGTTAAATTCACCCCTCCACTTT. Its protein product is CASSSSGGLNSPLHF. The chain uses TRBV5-6 and TRBJ1-6; possibly TRBD1 for D (5 bases). This CDR3 contains 15 residues. V was pared by 3 bases and J by 7 bases, with 14 bases between. Germline V gene lookup returns CDR1 SGHDT and CDR2 YYEEEE.

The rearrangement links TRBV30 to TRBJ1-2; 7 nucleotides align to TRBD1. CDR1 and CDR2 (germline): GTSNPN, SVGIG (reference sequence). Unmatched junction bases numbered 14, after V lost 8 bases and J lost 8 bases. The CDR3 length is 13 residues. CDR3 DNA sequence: TGTGCCGGGGGTGGACAGGCAGGGGAGGGCTACACCTTC. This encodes CAGGGQAGEGYTF.

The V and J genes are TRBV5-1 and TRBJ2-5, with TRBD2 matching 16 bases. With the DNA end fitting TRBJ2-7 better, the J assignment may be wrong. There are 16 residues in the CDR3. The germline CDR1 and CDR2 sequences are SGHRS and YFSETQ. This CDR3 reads CASSSGTSGGAVEQYF. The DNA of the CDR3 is TGCGCCAGCAGCTCCGGGACTAGCGGGGGGGCCGTCGAGCAGTACTTC.

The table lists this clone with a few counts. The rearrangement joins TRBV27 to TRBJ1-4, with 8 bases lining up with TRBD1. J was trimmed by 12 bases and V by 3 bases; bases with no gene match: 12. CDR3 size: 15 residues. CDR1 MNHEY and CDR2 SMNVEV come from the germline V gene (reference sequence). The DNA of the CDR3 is TGTGCCAGCAGTTTTCGAGGACAGGGATGGTCTGAACTGTTTTTT. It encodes CASSFRGQGWSELFF.

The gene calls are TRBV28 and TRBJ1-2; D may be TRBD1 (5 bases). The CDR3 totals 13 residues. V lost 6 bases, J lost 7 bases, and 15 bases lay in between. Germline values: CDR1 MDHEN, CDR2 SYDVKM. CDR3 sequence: CASSQGYVGGYTF. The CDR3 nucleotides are TGTGCCAGCAGCCAGGGTTACGTTGGTGGCTACACCTTC.

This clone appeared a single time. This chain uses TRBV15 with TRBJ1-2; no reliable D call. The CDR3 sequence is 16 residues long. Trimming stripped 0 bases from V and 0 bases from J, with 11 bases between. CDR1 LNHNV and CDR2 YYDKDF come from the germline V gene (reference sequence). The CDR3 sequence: CATSREWQAANYGYTF. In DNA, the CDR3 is TGTGCCACCAGCAGAGAATGGCAGGCCGCTAACTATGGCTACACCTTC.

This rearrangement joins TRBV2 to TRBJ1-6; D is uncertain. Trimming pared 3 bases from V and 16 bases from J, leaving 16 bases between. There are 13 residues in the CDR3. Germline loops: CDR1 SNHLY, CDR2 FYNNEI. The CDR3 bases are TGTGCCAGCAGTGATGATGGTTCGAGGATACTCCACTTT. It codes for CASSDDGSRILHF.

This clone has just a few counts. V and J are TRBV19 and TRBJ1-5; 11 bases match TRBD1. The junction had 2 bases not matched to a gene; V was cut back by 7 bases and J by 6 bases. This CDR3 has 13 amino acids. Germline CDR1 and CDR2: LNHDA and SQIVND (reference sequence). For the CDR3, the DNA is TGTGCCAGTACCGGGACAGGGGGTCAGCCCCAGCATTTT. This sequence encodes CASTGTGGQPQHF.

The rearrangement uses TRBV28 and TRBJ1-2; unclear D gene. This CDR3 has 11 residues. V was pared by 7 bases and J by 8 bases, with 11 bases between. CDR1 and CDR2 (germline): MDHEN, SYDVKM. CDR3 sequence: CASTSVRGYTF. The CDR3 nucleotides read TGTGCCAGCACCTCAGTCAGGGGCTACACCTTC.

DNA of the CDR3: TGTGCCTGGAACCCAACGAGGAGCAATCAGCCCCAGCATTTT. Its translation is CAWNPTRSNQPQHF. The V gene is TRBV30, the J gene TRBJ1-5, with unresolved D. With 4 bases removed from V and 1 base from J, the gap between germline ends came to 11 bases. Germline lookup yields CDR1 GTSNPN and CDR2 SVGIG (reference sequence). The CDR3 sequence is 14 residues long.

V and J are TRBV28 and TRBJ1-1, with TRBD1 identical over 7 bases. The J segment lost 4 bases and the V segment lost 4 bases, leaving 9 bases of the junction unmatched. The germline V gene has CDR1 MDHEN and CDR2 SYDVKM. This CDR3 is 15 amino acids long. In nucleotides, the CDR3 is TGTGCCAGCAGTTCCCAGAAAACAGGGGTCACTGAAGCTTTCTTT. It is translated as CASSSQKTGVTEAFF.

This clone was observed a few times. Here the CDR3 reads CASSPTGYGYTF. CDR3 DNA sequence: TGTGCCAGCTCACCCACCGGGTATGGCTACACCTTC. The chain combines TRBV6-5 with TRBJ1-2; D ambiguous. Per the germline V gene, CDR1 is MNHEY and CDR2 is SVGAGI. Trimming cost V 8 bases and J 5 bases, with 12 bases left between them. This CDR3 comprises 12 residues.

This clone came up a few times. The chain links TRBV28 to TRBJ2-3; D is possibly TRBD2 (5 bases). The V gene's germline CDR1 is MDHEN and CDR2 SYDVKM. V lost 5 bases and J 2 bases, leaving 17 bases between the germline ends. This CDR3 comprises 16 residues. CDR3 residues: CASSPPRVAYTDTQYF. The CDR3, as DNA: TGTGCCAGCAGTCCCCCGCGGGTAGCCTACACAGATACGCAGTATTTT.

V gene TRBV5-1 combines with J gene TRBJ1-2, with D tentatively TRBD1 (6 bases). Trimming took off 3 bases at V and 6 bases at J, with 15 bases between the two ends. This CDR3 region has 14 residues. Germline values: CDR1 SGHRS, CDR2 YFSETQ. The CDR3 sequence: CASSSGTGRDGYTF. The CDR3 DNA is TGCGCCAGCAGCTCAGGTACAGGGAGGGATGGCTACACCTTC. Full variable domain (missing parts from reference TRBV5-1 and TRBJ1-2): KAGVTQTPRYLIKTRGQQVTLSCSPISGHRSVSWYQQTPGQGLQFLFEYFSETQRNKGNFPGRFSGRQFSNSRSEMNVSTLELGDSALYLCASSSGTGRDGYTFGSGTRLTVV.

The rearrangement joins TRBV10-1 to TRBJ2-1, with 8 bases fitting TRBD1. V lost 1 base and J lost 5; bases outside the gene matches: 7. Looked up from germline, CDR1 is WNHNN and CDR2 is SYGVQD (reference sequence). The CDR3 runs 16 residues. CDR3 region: CASSEWRTGTNNEQFF. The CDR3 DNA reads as TGCGCCAGCAGTGAGTGGAGGACAGGGACGAACAATGAGCAGTTCTTC.

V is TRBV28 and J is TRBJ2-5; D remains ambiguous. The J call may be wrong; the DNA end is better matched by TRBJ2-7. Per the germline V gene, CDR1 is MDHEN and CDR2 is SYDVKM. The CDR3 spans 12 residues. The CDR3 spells CASSLYPYEQYF. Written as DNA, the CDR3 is TGTGCCAGCAGTTTATACCCTTACGAGCAGTACTTC.